This T cell receptor beta chain was profiled in a study of T cell responses to AZD1222 COVID-19 vaccine. Overall study context: Second-dose intervals near 4 or 12 weeks were combined. General study findings and limits: Regions 160-218 and 743-854 dominated among vaccine-associated CD4 TCRs spanning spike. Females made up more of the donors, who were largely white British, and clonal diversity may have come out too low.

This CDR3 is 15 amino acids long. Germline CDR1 MDHEN, CDR2 SYDVKM. V lost 6 bases to trimming and J lost 3 bases; unmatched junction nucleotides: 8. Details on this clone: Antigen: not known.

The table came from immunoSEQ multiplex PCR; TCRdb's copy has only in-frame clones and leaves some out. The sample holds tens of thousands of clones, 90% to 95% seen once. Sample: peripheral blood, taken on day 0 of AZD1222 vaccination. The sequence came from an adult in good health. The genes are TRBV28 and TRBJ2-7, with 10 nucleotides matching TRBD1. The CDR3 sequence: CASSSHGTGDYEQYF. CDR3 nucleotide sequence: TGTGCCAGCAGCTCGCACGGGACAGGGGACTACGAGCAGTACTTC.